This T cell receptor (beta chain) was sequenced for a study of T-cell reconstitution after alpha-beta-depleted transplantation in children. Unique molecular identifiers featured in how the TCRbeta library was prepared. TCRdb called the PCR reads again in MiXCR, with one record for every CDR3 protein. The sample records around 580,000 distinct CDR3 sequences, approximately 30% being singletons. The CDR3 consists of 11 residues. Germline V gives CDR1 KGHDR, CDR2 SFDVKD. Between the trimmed V and J ends, which lost 4 bases and 2 bases, there was a span of 1 base. This specimen was PBMCs, taken before TCRalphabeta/CD19-depleted stem cell transplant. This chain joins TRBV24-1 and TRBJ1-2, with unresolved D. This clonotype was obtained from a boy under two years old with Wiskott-Aldrich syndrome, due to receive a stem cell transplant. CDR3 in DNA: TGTGCCACCAGTGACAACTATGGCTACACCTTC. Residues: CATSDNYGYTF.